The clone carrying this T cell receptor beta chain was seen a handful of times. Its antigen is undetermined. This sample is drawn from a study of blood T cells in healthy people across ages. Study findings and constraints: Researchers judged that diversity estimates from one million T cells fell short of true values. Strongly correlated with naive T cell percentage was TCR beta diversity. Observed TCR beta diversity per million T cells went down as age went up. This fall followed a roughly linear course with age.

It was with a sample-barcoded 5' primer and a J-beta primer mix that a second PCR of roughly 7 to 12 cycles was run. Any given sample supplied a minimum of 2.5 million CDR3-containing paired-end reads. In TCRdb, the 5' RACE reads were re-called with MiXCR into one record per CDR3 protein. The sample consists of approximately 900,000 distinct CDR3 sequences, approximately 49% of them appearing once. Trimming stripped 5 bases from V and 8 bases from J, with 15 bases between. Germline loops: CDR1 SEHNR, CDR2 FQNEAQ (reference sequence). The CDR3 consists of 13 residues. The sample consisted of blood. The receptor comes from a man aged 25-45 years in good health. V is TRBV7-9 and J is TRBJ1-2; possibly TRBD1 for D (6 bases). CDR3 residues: CASSDSTGYGYTF. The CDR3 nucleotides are TGTGCCAGCAGCGACAGTACAGGGTACGGCTACACCTTC.